This T cell receptor beta chain was documented in a study of identical twins' blood T cells. In the study overall: Roughly 50 million reads covered roughly 6 alpha-chain and roughly 6 beta-chain libraries.

TCRdb analysed the 5' RACE reads with MiXCR anew, one entry per CDR3 protein. The repertoire holds a few hundred thousand distinct CDR3 sequences, with roughly 27% as singletons. Per the germline V gene, CDR1 is SGHTA and CDR2 is FQGTGA. V lost 3 bases to trimming and J lost 2 bases, with 7 bases between them. This CDR3 is 13 amino acids long. Sequencing was done on a sample of PBMCs. This chain links TRBV7-3 with TRBJ1-1; D perhaps matches TRBD1 (5 bases). The clonotype comes from a woman aged 18-55 years in good health. The chain's CDR3 is CASSLGDNTEAFF. DNA for the CDR3: TGTGCCAGCAGCTTGGGGGATAACACTGAAGCTTTCTTT.